Listed below are T cell receptor beta chains from one sample, sequenced in a study of blood T cell repertoires in COVID-19. Produced via immunoSEQ multiplex PCR; TCRdb's table is partial and in-frame only. The sample records more than 200,000 clones, around 80% being singletons. The sample consisted of peripheral blood. These TCRs come from a man between 60 and 75 years old with acute or convalescent COVID-19. Each CDR3 is given with its conserved first and last residue. D genes are given only for firm matches. Expanded clones are given a class, and other clones once, few, many or no size at all.

. . TRBJ2-1 TRBV6-2/TRBV6-3 CASSTRSGSYNEQFF TGTGCCAGCAGTACCCGCTCGGGGTCCTACAATGAGCAGTTCTTC
. TRBD2 TRBJ2-3 TRBV6-5 CASSLRRGDTTDTQYF TGTGCCAGCAGTTTAAGGCGGGGGGACACCACAGATACGCAGTATTTT
. . TRBJ1-2 TRBV3-1/TRBV3-2 CASSLDRSGMDGYTF TGTGCCAGCAGCCTGGACCGATCCGGGATGGATGGCTACACCTTC
. TRBD2 TRBJ2-7 TRBV7-8 CASSPRAGGGYEQYF TGTGCCAGCAGCCCCCGCGCGGGGGGGGGCTACGAGCAGTACTTC
. . TRBJ1-3 TRBV12-1 CASSYGTDSGNTIYF TGTGCCAGCAGCTACGGGACAGACTCTGGAAACACCATATATTTT
. . TRBJ2-3 TRBV5-1 CASSFLRVGGGTDTQYF TGCGCCAGCAGCTTCCTCCGGGTAGGAGGGGGCACAGATACGCAGTATTTT
. . TRBJ2-1 TRBV11-2 CASSSYGGGAYNEQFF TGTGCCAGCAGCTCCTACGGGGGTGGGGCCTACAATGAGCAGTTCTTC
. . TRBJ2-7 TRBV9 CASSVDTHAYEQYF TGTGCCAGCAGCGTGGACACCCATGCCTACGAGCAGTACTTC
. . TRBJ2-7 TRBV19 CASRLTGAGTEEQYF TGTGCCAGTAGGCTGACAGGAGCTGGTACCGAAGAGCAGTACTTC
. TRBD2 TRBJ2-2 TRBV18 CASSPVQLATNTGELFF TGTGCCAGCTCACCCGTACAACTAGCGACGAACACCGGGGAGCTGTTTTTT
. . TRBJ2-1 TRBV27 CASSLSRGPSEQFF TGTGCCAGCAGTTTATCGCGAGGGCCGAGTGAGCAGTTCTTC
. TRBD2 TRBJ2-5 TRBV18 CASSLLLAGQETQYF TGTGCCAGCTCACTTTTACTAGCGGGACAAGAGACCCAGTACTTC
. . TRBJ2-3 TRBV7-2 CASSLVLAVSRDTQYF TGTGCCAGCAGCTTAGTTTTGGCGGTGTCAAGAGATACGCAGTATTTT
. . TRBJ2-1 TRBV28 CASGDLRNEQFF TGTGCCAGCGGGGACTTGAGGAATGAGCAGTTCTTC
. . TRBJ1-5 TRBV5-8 CASSWGGNQPQHF TGTGCCAGCAGCTGGGGGGGGAATCAGCCCCAGCATTTT
. . TRBJ1-1 TRBV3-1/TRBV3-2 CASSQAELNTEAFF TGTGCCAGCAGCCAAGCAGAATTGAACACTGAAGCTTTCTTT
. TRBD2 TRBJ2-5 TRBV2 CASSEWSGAPETQYF TGTGCCAGCAGTGAGTGGAGCGGGGCCCCAGAGACCCAGTACTTC
. TRBD2 TRBJ2-7 TRBV5-4 CASSSRGLAGERGYF TGTGCCAGCAGCTCGAGGGGACTAGCGGGCGAAAGAGGGTACTTC
. . TRBJ1-1 TRBV6-5 CASSYLRGEAFF TGTGCCAGCAGTTACCTCAGGGGCGAAGCTTTCTTT
few TRBD2 TRBJ2-3 TRBV5-6 CASRTGLAETDTQYF TGTGCCAGCAGGACGGGACTAGCGGAAACAGATACGCAGTATTTT
once TRBD2 TRBJ2-2 TRBV28 CASSRTSGGGELFF TGTGCCAGCAGTCGGACTAGCGGGGGCGGGGAGCTGTTTTTT
. TRBD1 TRBJ2-1 TRBV19 CASSIDWGDRNYNEQFF TGTGCCAGTAGTATAGATTGGGGGGACAGGAACTACAATGAGCAGTTCTTC
. . TRBJ1-1 TRBV29-1 CSVWQTSEAFF TGCAGCGTATGGCAAACGTCAGAAGCTTTCTTT
once TRBD2 TRBJ2-3 TRBV4-1 CASSLTRLASTDTQYF TGCGCCAGCAGCCTAACCAGACTAGCGAGCACAGATACGCAGTATTTT
. . TRBJ2-7 TRBV7-6 CASSLAAQGPYEQYF TGTGCCAGCAGCTTAGCAGCGCAGGGGCCCTACGAGCAGTACTTC
. TRBD1 TRBJ1-2 TRBV28 CASSLPWGQGTGYTF TGTGCCAGCAGTTTACCTTGGGGACAGGGGACTGGCTACACCTTC
. TRBD1 TRBJ1-4 TRBV7-6 CASSPWTGLSEKLFF TGTGCCAGCAGCCCCTGGACAGGGCTTAGTGAAAAACTGTTTTTT
once TRBD1 TRBJ1-2 TRBV5-6 CASSGGPGQGRNYGYTF TGTGCCAGCAGCGGGGGACCGGGACAGGGAAGGAACTATGGCTACACCTTC
. . TRBJ2-3 TRBV6-1 CASSSGKGTDTQYF TGTGCCAGCAGCAGCGGTAAAGGGACAGATACGCAGTATTTT
few . TRBJ2-2 TRBV28 CASSLRPGTGELFF TGTGCCAGCAGTTTAAGGCCGGGGACCGGGGAGCTGTTTTTT
. . TRBJ1-5 TRBV6-5 CASSYTGNQPQHF TGTGCCAGCAGTTACACAGGCAATCAGCCCCAGCATTTT
. TRBD1 TRBJ2-2 TRBV18 CASSRNQGATGELFF TGTGCCAGCTCCCGAAATCAGGGGGCCACCGGGGAGCTGTTTTTT
. TRBD1 TRBJ1-6 TRBV27 CASSSKDRGQRNSPLHF TGTGCCAGCAGTTCAAAGGACAGGGGGCAAAGGAATTCACCCCTCCACTTT
. . TRBJ2-3 TRBV2 CASTRDSTDTQYF TGTGCTTCAACTAGAGATAGCACAGATACGCAGTATTTT
. . TRBJ2-1 TRBV12-5 CASALGGGLNEQFF TGTGCTAGTGCCCTTGGGGGGGGGCTCAATGAGCAGTTCTTC
once . TRBJ2-7 TRBV20-1 CGTRVGYEQYF TGCGGTACTAGAGTCGGGTACGAGCAGTACTTC
. . TRBJ2-2 TRBV7-2 CASSVLPGELFF TGTGCCAGCAGCGTCCTACCCGGGGAGCTGTTTTTT
. TRBD1 TRBJ2-5 TRBV13 CASSLTGGRETQYF TGTGCCAGCAGCTTAACAGGGGGCAGGGAGACCCAGTACTTC
. . TRBJ2-7 TRBV11-2 CASRGGYEQYF TGTGCCAGCAGGGGGGGATACGAGCAGTACTTC
. TRBD2 TRBJ2-7 TRBV6-5 CASRGTSGSLREQYF TGTGCCAGCAGGGGTACTAGCGGGAGTCTTCGGGAGCAGTACTTC
. TRBD1 TRBJ2-3 TRBV19 CASGTGRGDTQYF TGTGCCAGCGGGACAGGGCGGGGCGATACGCAGTATTTT
. TRBD1 TRBJ1-1 TRBV6-5 CASSSGQGMNTEAFF TGTGCCAGCAGTTCGGGACAGGGCATGAACACTGAAGCTTTCTTT
. TRBD2 TRBJ2-3 TRBV19 CASSRGLAGGPADTQYF TGTGCCAGTAGTCGCGGACTAGCGGGAGGGCCTGCAGATACGCAGTATTTT
. . TRBJ2-7 TRBV30 CAWRDGLLYEQYF TGTGCCTGGAGGGATGGACTCCTCTACGAGCAGTACTTC